The clone carrying this TCR beta chain has only a few counts. As yet, its antigen is unknown. These data are taken from a study of T-cell memory formation after mild COVID-19. Study-wide results and caveats: Pre-infection memory contained some responding clones, which suggested that cross-reactive memory had joined. Clones contracting across day 15 to 85 had a balanced CD4/CD8 profile; later expanding clones leaned CD4+.

TCRdb reprocessed the 5' RACE reads with MiXCR, giving one entry per CDR3 protein. The sample records roughly 500,000 distinct CDR3 sequences, roughly 22% being singletons. The V gene's germline CDR1 is DFQATT and CDR2 SNEGSKA (reference sequence). This CDR3 region has 18 residues. Trimming left V 0 bases short and J 7 bases short, with 27 bases between. The receptor comes from an adult woman who had mild COVID-19 (a few samples of this study predate the infection). Cell type and time point are not known. The rearrangement links TRBV20-1 to TRBJ1-2, with D perhaps matching TRBD1 (6 bases). The sample comprised PBMCs or a T cell subset sorted from them (not recorded which). CDR3 residues: CSARDIGGLQSFPSGYTF. Here the CDR3 DNA reads TGCAGTGCTAGAGATATAGGGGGACTACAGTCTTTCCCTTCTGGCTACACCTTC.